This T cell receptor beta chain was sequenced for a study of identical twins. Study results and limitations: Cord blood's abundant beta clonotypes had fewer insertions, unlike memory repertoires. Cross-sectional statistical analysis, not tracking of the same donors, underpinned the conclusions. Out-of-frame alpha sequences common to twins exhibited an excess of low generation probability.

A word on this clonotype: Antigen specificity is unknown.

The cDNA had a unique molecular identifier and a template-switch universal primer site. TCRdb used MiXCR to reprocess the 5' RACE reads, holding one entry per CDR3 protein. Seen here are approximately 1.8 million distinct CDR3 sequences, 32% observed once, and the top ten hold 0.25% to 0.3%. CDR3 length: 15 residues. The V gene is TRBV21-1, the J gene TRBJ1-1; TRBD1 reflects the table's D call only, with no check against the DNA. TRBV21-1 constitutes a pseudogene. The receptor's source is a newborn girl in good health. Source material: cord blood. Here the CDR3 DNA reads TGTGCCAGCAGCAAAGCAACCGGCCAGGGCACTGAAGCTTTCTTT. This codes for CASSKATGQGTEAFF.